This T cell receptor (beta chain) was identified in a study of cytotoxic CD8 clonotypes in ibrutinib-treated CLL. Findings of the study overall: Private clonotypes, not public ones, expanded at ibrutinib response. Clonality grew at ibrutinib response; at progression, it decreased back toward baseline. Clonality correlated strongly with circulating CD8+ T cells and exceeded age-matched healthy donors at baseline.

TCRdb's copy holds only in-frame clones and misses some; the assay was immunoSEQ multiplex PCR. The table records around 250,000 clones, under 80% of them present only once. The CDR3 has 14 residues. Germline CDR1 reads MNHEY; CDR2 reads SMNVEV (reference sequence). The ends were cut back, 6 bases at V and 8 bases at J, with 19 bases in the middle. TCR beta libraries used about 2.1 micrograms of DNA from cryopreserved PBMCs. In regard to this clone: Its antigen is not identified.

This clonotype was obtained from a human donor with chronic lymphocytic leukemia. V is TRBV27 and J is TRBJ1-2, with D unclear. This specimen consisted of PBMCs, obtained after 24 months of ibrutinib treatment. DNA of the CDR3: TGTGCCAGCAGCCCAACCGGGCCCTCACAGGGCTACACCTTC. Its translation: CASSPTGPSQGYTF.